This T cell receptor (beta chain) was found in a study of blood T cell repertoires in COVID-19. Residents of 24 US areas, aged roughly 18 to 90 years, made up the participants. Participant-reported clinical history was the basis for cohort assignment. Resolution of symptoms, clearance, or two negative PCRs was present in recovered Cohort 3 donors. Original methodology: It was from reference gene primer amplification that nucleated cell counts were estimated. Data came from immunoSEQ multiplex PCR; TCRdb stores just in-frame clones and leaves some out. V, J and clone size were drawn from that table, and D and trimming were deduced from the DNA. The profile covers approximately 320,000 clones, with over 80% appearing a single time and about 8.9% taken by the ten largest. The clonotype originates from a woman between 18 and 30 years old who had recovered from COVID-19. The sample comprised PBMCs or T cells enriched from blood (not recorded which).

CDR3 in DNA: TGTGCCAGCAGCTTAGTCCTCGGAGGGCCCGGGGAGCTGTTTTTT. Translation gives CASSLVLGGPGELFF. V and J are TRBV11-2 and TRBJ2-2; D is perhaps TRBD2 (6 bases). The germline CDR1 and CDR2 sequences are SGHAT and FQNNGV. The V end was cut by 1 base, the J end by 6 bases, with 12 bases between. The CDR3 covers 15 residues.